This T cell receptor (beta chain) was recovered during a study of T cell responses to AZD1222 COVID-19 vaccine. The CDR3 sequence is 19 residues long. Germline-derived CDR1 and CDR2 are KGHSH and LQKENI. V lost 2 bases and J lost 1; bases outside the gene matches: 10. TCRdb's copy holds only in-frame clones and misses some; the assay was immunoSEQ multiplex PCR. The data contain about 130,000 clones, roughly 90% of them singletons. The TCR sequence derives from an adult in good health. This chain connects TRBV18 to TRBJ2-1; 11 bases match TRBD2. Sequencing was performed on peripheral blood, taken on day 0 of AZD1222 vaccination. CDR3 sequence: CASSPYSPGTSGSYNEQFF. The CDR3 region has the DNA TGTGCCAGCTCACCATACTCCCCAGGGACTAGCGGTTCCTACAATGAGCAGTTCTTC.